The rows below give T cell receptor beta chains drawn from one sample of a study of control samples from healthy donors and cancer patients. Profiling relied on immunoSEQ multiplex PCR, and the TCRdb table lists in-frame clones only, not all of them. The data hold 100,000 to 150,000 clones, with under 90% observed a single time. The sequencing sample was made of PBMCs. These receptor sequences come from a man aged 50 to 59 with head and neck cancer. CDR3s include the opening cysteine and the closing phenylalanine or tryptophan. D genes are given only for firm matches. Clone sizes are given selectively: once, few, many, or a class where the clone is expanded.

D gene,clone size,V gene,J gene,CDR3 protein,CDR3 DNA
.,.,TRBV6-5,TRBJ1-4,CASKAWLGDEKLFF,TGTGCCAGCAAGGCATGGTTGGGAGATGAAAAACTGTTTTTT
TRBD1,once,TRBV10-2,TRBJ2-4,CASRGQGANIQYF,TGCGCCAGCCGGGGACAGGGGGCGAACATTCAGTACTTC
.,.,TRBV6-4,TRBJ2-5,CASSDRQGGTQYF,TGTGCCAGCAGTGATCGGCAGGGAGGGACCCAGTACTTC
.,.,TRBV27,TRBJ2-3,CASSDRGGTDTQYF,TGTGCCAGCAGTGACAGAGGGGGCACAGATACGCAGTATTTT
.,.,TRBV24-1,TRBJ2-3,CATSDKVDTQYF,TGTGCCACCAGTGATAAGGTAGATACGCAGTATTTT
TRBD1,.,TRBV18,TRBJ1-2,CASSLWTGGDYGYTF,TGTGCCAGCTCACTATGGACAGGGGGAGACTATGGCTACACCTTC
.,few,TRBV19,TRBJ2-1,CASSALGSYNEQFF,TGTGCCAGTAGCGCCTTGGGTTCCTACAATGAGCAGTTCTTC
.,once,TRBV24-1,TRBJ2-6,CATSPRFGGTGANVLTF,TGTGCCACCAGTCCGAGATTTGGGGGGACTGGGGCCAACGTCCTGACTTTC
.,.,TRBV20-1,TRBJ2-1,CSAQPEAEQFF,TGCAGTGCTCAACCAGAGGCTGAGCAGTTCTTC
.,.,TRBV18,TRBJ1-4,CASSQSGAATNEKLFF,TGTGCCAGCTCACAATCAGGGGCTGCAACCAATGAAAAACTGTTTTTT
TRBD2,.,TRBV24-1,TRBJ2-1,CATSDPGLAGNEQFF,TGTGCCACCAGTGACCCCGGACTAGCGGGCAATGAGCAGTTCTTC
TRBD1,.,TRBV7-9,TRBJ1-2,CASSRGQGGYGYTF,TGTGCCAGCAGCCGTGGACAGGGTGGCTATGGCTACACCTTC
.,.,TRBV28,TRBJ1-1,CASSLLGGTEAFF,TGTGCCAGCAGTTTACTGGGAGGAACTGAAGCTTTCTTT
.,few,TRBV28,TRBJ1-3,CASSLLQGNTIYF,TGTGCCAGCAGTTTACTCCAGGGAAACACCATATATTTT
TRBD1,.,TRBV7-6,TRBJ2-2,CATQLGTANTGELFF,TGTGCCACTCAACTCGGGACAGCGAACACCGGGGAGCTGTTTTTT
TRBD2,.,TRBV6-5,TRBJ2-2,CAIEAGIGTGELFF,TGTGCCATTGAAGCGGGGATTGGGACCGGGGAGCTGTTTTTT
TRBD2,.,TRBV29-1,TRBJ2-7,CSVATSGVIYEQYF,TGCAGCGTCGCGACTAGCGGGGTTATCTACGAGCAGTACTTC
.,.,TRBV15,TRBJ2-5,CATSRGPQETQYF,TGTGCCACCAGCAGAGGACCACAAGAGACCCAGTACTTC
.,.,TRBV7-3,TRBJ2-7,CASSLPSRYRGPTSYEQYF,TGTGCCAGCAGCTTACCTTCGCGTTACCGGGGACCTACCTCCTACGAGCAGTACTTC
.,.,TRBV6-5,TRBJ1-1,CASSYSENTEAFF,TGTGCCAGCAGTTACTCAGAGAACACTGAAGCTTTCTTT
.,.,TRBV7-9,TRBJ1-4,CASSLVGGEKLFF,TGTGCCAGCAGCTTAGTAGGGGGTGAAAAACTGTTTTTT
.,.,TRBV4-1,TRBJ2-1,CASSQPRADEQFF,TGCGCCAGCAGCCAACCCCGGGCCGATGAGCAGTTCTTC
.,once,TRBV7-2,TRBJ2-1,CASSLGTLNEQFF,TGTGCCAGCAGCTTGGGGACTTTGAATGAGCAGTTCTTC
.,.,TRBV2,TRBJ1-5,CASKPRTEGGNQPQHF,TGTGCCAGCAAGCCCCGGACGGAGGGAGGCAATCAGCCCCAGCATTTT
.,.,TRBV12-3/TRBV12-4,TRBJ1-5,CASSLTGRQPQHF,TGTGCCAGCAGTTTAACGGGACGGCAGCCCCAGCATTTT
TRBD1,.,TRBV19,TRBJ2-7,CASSANPGTGFYEQYF,TGTGCCAGTAGTGCCAACCCCGGGACAGGGTTTTACGAGCAGTACTTC
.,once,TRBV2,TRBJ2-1,CASSSPYNEQFF,TGTGCCAGCAGCAGCCCCTACAATGAGCAGTTCTTC
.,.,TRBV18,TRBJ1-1,CASSPPGGSYEAFF,TGTGCCAGCTCACCTCCGGGGGGGTCTTATGAAGCTTTCTTT
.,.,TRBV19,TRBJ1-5,CASSLGVFGNQPQHF,TGTGCCAGTAGTTTAGGGGTATTTGGCAATCAGCCCCAGCATTTT
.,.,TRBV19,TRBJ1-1,CASSPRAGSSTEAFF,TGTGCCAGTAGTCCTAGGGCAGGGTCGAGCACTGAAGCTTTCTTT
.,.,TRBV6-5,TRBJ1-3,CASTEGAGNTIYF,TGTGCCAGCACGGAGGGTGCAGGAAACACCATATATTTT
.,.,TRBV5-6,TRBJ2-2,CASNEGTGELFF,TGTGCCAGCAACGAAGGTACCGGGGAGCTGTTTTTT
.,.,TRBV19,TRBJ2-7,CASSIGLLLYEQYF,TGTGCCAGTAGTATCGGCCTACTACTCTACGAGCAGTACTTC
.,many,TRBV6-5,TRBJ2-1,CASSYSAGEVYNEQFF,TGTGCCAGCAGTTACTCTGCAGGAGAGGTCTACAATGAGCAGTTCTTC
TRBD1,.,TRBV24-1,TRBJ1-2,CATSDRTGWETNYGYTF,TGTGCCACCAGTGATAGGACAGGGTGGGAAACTAACTATGGCTACACCTTC
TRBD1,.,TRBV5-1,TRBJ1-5,CASSLGGGTGVNQPQHF,TGCGCCAGCAGCTTGGGGGGCGGGACAGGAGTCAATCAGCCCCAGCATTTT
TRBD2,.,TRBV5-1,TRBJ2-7,CASSLSGKGYEQYF,TGCGCCAGCAGCCTTAGCGGGAAGGGGTACGAGCAGTACTTC
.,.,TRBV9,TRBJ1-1,CASSVATANTEAFF,TGTGCCAGCAGCGTAGCTACCGCGAACACTGAAGCTTTCTTT
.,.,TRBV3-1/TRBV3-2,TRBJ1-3,CASSQGLASSGNTIYF,TGTGCCAGCAGCCAAGGTTTGGCATCGTCTGGAAACACCATATATTTT
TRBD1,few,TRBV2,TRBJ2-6,CASSTDRSGANVLTF,TGTGCCAGCAGTACGGACAGGTCTGGGGCCAACGTCCTGACTTTC
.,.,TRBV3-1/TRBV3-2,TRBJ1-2,CASSQAGDYGYTF,TGTGCCAGCAGCCAAGCAGGGGACTATGGCTACACCTTC
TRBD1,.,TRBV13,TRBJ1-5,CASSLGGTGSQPQHF,TGTGCCAGCAGCTTAGGTGGGACAGGCAGTCAGCCCCAGCATTTT
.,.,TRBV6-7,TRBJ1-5,CASSPGLGKPQHF,TGTGCCAGCAGTCCGGGTCTGGGAAAGCCCCAGCATTTT
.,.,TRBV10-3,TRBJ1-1,CAISRDIMNTEAFF,TGTGCCATCAGCAGGGATATCATGAACACTGAAGCTTTCTTT
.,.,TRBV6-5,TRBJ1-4,CASKQATNEKLFF,TGTGCCAGTAAACAGGCAACTAATGAAAAACTGTTTTTT
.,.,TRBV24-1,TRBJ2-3,CATSDPTEGHTDTQYF,TGTGCCACCAGTGACCCCACGGAGGGACACACAGATACGCAGTATTTT
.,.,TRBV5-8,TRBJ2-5,CASSFQDREETQYF,TGTGCCAGCAGCTTCCAGGATAGGGAAGAGACCCAGTACTTC
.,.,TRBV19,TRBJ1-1,CASYDRPNTEAFF,TGTGCCAGTTACGACAGGCCGAACACTGAAGCTTTCTTT
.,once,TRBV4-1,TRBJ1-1,CASSLDKRNTEAFF,TGCGCCAGCAGCCTGGATAAGAGGAACACTGAAGCTTTCTTT
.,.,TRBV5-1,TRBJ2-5,CASSLDGNQETQYF,TGCGCCAGCAGCTTGGACGGCAACCAAGAGACCCAGTACTTC
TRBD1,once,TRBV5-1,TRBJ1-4,CASSVNRGLGEKLFF,TGCGCCAGCAGCGTAAACAGGGGGTTAGGAGAAAAACTGTTTTTT
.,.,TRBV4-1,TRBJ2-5,CASSQRLEETQYF,TGCGCCAGCAGCCAAAGGCTAGAAGAGACCCAGTACTTC
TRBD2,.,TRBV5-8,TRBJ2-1,CASSLGLAGVVEQFF,TGTGCCAGCAGCTTAGGACTAGCGGGAGTAGTTGAGCAGTTCTTC